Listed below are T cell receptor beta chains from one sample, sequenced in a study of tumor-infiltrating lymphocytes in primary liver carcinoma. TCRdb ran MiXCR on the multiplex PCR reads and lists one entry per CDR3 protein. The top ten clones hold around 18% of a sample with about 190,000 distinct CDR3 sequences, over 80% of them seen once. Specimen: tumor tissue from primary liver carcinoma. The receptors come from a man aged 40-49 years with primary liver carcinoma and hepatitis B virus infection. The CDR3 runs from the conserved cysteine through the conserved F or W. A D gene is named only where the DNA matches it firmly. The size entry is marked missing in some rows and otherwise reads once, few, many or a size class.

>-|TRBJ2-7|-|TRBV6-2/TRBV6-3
CASTLSRGSLSYEQYF
TGTGCCAGCACCTTATCCCGGGGCAGCCTTTCCTACGAGCAATACTTC
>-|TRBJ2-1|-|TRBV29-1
CSYSWTCNNEQFF
TGCAGCTACTCCTGGACATGTAACAATGAGCAGTTCTTC
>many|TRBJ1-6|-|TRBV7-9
CASSLGETNSPLHF
TGTGCCAGCAGCTTAGGGGAGACCAATTCACCCCTCCACTTT
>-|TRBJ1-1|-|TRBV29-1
CRAVKVLNTDAFF
TGCAGGGCTGTGAAGGTCTTGAACACTGACGCTTTCTTT
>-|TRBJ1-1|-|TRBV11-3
CATSTSLITEASF
TGTGCCACCAGCACAAGTTTGATCACTGAAGCTTCCTTT
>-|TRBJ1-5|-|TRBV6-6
CASSYSKAQRGNRPQHF
TGTGCCAGCAGTTACTCGAAGGCACAAAGGGGTAATCGGCCCCAGCATTTT
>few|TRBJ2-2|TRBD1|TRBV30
CAWRQGSNTGELFF
TGTGCCTGGAGACAGGGGTCGAACACCGGGGAGCTGTTTTTT
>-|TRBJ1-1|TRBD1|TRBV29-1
CSIAGGWGMNTKAFF
TGTAGCATTGCAGGGGGCTGGGGGATGAACACTAAAGCTTTCTTT
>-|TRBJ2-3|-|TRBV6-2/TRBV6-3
CTSRPSADTQYF
TGTACCAGCAGACCCTCTGCGGATACCCAGTATTTT
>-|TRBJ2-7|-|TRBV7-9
CVRSWVGDEQYF
TGTGTCAGGAGCTGGGTGGGGGACGAGCAGTACTTC
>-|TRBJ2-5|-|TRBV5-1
CASSLRIPWGPQETQYF
TGCGCCAGCAGCTTGAGGATCCCGTGGGGTCCACAAGAAACCCAGTACTTC
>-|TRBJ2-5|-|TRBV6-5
CASRRMRKRETQYF
TGTGCCAGCAGACGAATGAGGAAGAGAGAGACCCAGTACTTC
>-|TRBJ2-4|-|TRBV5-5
CTSSRDLGDIQYF
TGTACCAGCAGCAGGGATCTAGGGGACATTCAATACTTC
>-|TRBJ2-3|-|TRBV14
CVSNQTTDTQYF
TGTGTCAGCAACCAAACCACAGATACGCAGTATTTT
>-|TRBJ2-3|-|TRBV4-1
CASSQETCGSADTQYF
TGCGCCAGCAGCCAAGAAACTTGCGGCAGTGCAGATACGCAGTATTTT
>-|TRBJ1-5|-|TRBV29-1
CSAQAGEGQPHHF
TGCAGTGCGCAGGCAGGGGAAGGCCAGCCCCACCATTTT
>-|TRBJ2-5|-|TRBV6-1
CASSEALKLGETQYF
TGTGCCAGCAGTGAAGCGCTCAAGCTGGGGGAGACCCAGTACTTC
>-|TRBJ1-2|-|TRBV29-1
CSLVGPYGYTF
TGCAGCCTTGTGGGGCCCTATGGCTACACCTTC
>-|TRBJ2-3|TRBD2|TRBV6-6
CAFRLAGGPRTDTQYF
TGTGCCTTCCGACTAGCGGGAGGTCCCCGCACAGATACGCAGTATTTT
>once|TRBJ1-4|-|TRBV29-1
CSIDGGMDEKLFF
TGCAGCATCGACGGAGGGATGGATGAAAAACTGTTTTTT
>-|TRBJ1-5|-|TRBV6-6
CASSPPVCRNQPQHF
TGTGCCAGCAGCCCCCCGGTATGTCGCAACCAGCCCCAGCATTTT
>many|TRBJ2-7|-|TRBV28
CASSTPGGPYEQYF
TGTGCCAGCAGTACCCCAGGAGGGCCATACGAGCAGTACTTC
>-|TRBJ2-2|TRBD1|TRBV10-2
CASSEEVTGGTGELFF
TGCGCCAGCAGTGAGGAAGTGACAGGGGGGACCGGGGAGCTGTTTTTT
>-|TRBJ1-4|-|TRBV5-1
CASRQGNNDKLFF
TGCGCCAGCAGACAGGGCAATAATGACAAACTGTTTTTT
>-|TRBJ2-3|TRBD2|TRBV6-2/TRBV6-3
CAGSAGTITPQYF
TGTGCCGGTTCCGCTGGGACTATAACCCCGCAGTATTTT
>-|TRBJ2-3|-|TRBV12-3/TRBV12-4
CASSPQRERPDMQYF
TGTGCCAGCAGTCCGCAGAGGGAGAGGCCAGATATGCAGTATTTT
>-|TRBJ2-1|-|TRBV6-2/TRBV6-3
CGSSHGTGADEQFF
TGTGGCAGCAGCCACGGCACGGGGGCCGATGAGCAGTTCTTC
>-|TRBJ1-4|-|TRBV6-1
CASNSTITAIEEKLFF
TGTGCCAGCAACTCGACAATTACGGCCATTGAGGAAAAACTGTTTTTT
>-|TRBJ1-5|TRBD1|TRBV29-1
CSVAGQSNQPQHF
TGCAGCGTTGCGGGACAGTCTAATCAGCCCCAGCATTTT
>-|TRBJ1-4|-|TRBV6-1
CANRNTRLRWEKLFF
TGTGCCAACAGGAATACCAGGCTCCGTTGGGAAAAACTGTTTTTT
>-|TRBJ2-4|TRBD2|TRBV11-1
CASGFPGTNGTKDIQYF
TGTGCCAGCGGCTTTCCCGGGACTAACGGGACCAAAGACATACAGTACTTC
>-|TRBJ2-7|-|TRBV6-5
CAISYSLGGETYEQYF
TGTGCCATCAGTTACTCCCTTGGAGGGGAGACCTACGAGCAGTATTTC
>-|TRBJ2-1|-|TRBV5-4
CTSSSKLQGRGYNEQVF
TGTACCAGCAGCTCGAAGCTACAGGGGCGGGGGTACAATGAGCAGGTCTTC
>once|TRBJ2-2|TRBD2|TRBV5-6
CAISLGLAGTGEPIF
TGTGCCATCAGCTTGGGACTAGCGGGCACCGGGGAGCCGATTTTT
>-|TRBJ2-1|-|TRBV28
CASSSRLLYLF
TGTGCCAGCAGTTCTCGTTTATTATATCTCTTC
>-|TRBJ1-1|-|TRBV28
CANSLRHVAFF
TGTGCCAACAGTCTACGGCATGTAGCTTTCTTT
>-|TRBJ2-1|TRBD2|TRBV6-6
CASKTSGRAGVEQFF
TGTGCCAGCAAGACTAGTGGGAGGGCCGGGGTTGAGCAGTTCTTC
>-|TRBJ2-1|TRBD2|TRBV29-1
CSVGLAVVSDEQFF
TGCAGTGTTGGACTAGCGGTAGTTTCCGATGAGCAGTTCTTC
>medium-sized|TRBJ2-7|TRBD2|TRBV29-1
CSVHGTSGESYEQYF
TGCAGCGTACACGGGACTAGCGGGGAGTCCTACGAGCAGTACTTC
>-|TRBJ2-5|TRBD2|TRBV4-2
CASSQSRVSGAGVNF
TGTGCCAGCAGTCAGTCTAGGGTTAGCGGGGCGGGGGTAAACTTC
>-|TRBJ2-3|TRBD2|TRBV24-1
CATRGRETTRTDTQYF
TGTGCCACCAGAGGGAGGGAAACGACTAGGACAGATACGCAGTATTTT
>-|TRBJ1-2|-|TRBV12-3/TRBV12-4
CAGSYGGTGYTF
TGTGCCGGCAGCTATGGAGGTACGGGCTACACCTTC
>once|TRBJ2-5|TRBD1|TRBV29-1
CRVEHRGRETQYF
TGCAGGGTTGAACACAGGGGGCGAGAGACCCAATACTTC
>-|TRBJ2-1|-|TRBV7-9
CASSDSLPEKNEQLF
TGTGCCAGCAGTGACAGTTTACCCGAAAAGAATGAGCAGCTCTTC
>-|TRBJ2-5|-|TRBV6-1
CASSPERGMVQTHYF
TGTGCGAGCAGCCCCGAGAGGGGTATGGTGCAGACCCATTACTTC
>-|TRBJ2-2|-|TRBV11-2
CASGYRTVANTGELFF
TGTGCCAGCGGCTACCGCACGGTGGCGAATACCGGGGAGCTGTTTTTT
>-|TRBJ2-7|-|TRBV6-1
CASNEARVSYEQYF
TGTGCCAGCAATGAAGCGCGGGTTTCCTATGAGCAGTACTTC
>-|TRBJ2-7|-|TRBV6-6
CATRTRGGVSYEQYF
TGTGCCACCAGGACAAGGGGGGGGGTGTCCTACGAGCAGTACTTC
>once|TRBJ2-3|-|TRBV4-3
CASCQDGPPSTDTQYF
TGCGCTAGCTGCCAAGATGGTCCACCTAGCACAGATACGCAGTATTTT
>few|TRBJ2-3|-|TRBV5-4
CASTSFVASTDTHYF
TGTGCCAGCACCTCTTTCGTAGCTTCCACAGATACGCACTATTTT